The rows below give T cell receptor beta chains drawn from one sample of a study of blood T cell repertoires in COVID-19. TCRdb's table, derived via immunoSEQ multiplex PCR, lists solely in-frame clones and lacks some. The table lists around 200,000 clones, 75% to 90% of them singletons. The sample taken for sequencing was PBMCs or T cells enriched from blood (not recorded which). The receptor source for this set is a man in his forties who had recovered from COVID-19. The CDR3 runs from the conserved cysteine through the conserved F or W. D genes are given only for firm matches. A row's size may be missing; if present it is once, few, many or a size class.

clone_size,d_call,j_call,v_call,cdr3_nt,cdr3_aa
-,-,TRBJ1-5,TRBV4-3,TGCGCCAGCAGCCAAGAGCGCAGGTACAATCAGCCCCAGCATTTT,CASSQERRYNQPQHF
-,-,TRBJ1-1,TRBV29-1,TGCAGCGTTGACGCTGAAGCTTTCTTT,CSVDAEAFF
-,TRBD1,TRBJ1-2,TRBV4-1,TGCGCCAGCAGCCTAAAGGACAGGGACGGTTTTAGGGGCTACACCTTC,CASSLKDRDGFRGYTF
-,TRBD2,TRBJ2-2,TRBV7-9,TGTGCCAGCAGCCTCCTAGCGGGAGTCACCGGGGAGCTGTTTTTT,CASSLLAGVTGELFF
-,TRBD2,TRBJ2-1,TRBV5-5,TGTGCCAGCAGCGTGATGAAGCGGGAGGGGGACAATGAGCAGTTCTTC,CASSVMKREGDNEQFF
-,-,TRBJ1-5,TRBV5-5,TGTGCCAGCAGCTTACGGTTGCGCAATCAGCCCCAGCATTTT,CASSLRLRNQPQHF
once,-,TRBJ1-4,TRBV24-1,TGTGCCACCAGTGAACCTGTCGTGCGGGGGGTGGGCCTAAATGAAAAACTGTTTTTT,CATSEPVVRGVGLNEKLFF
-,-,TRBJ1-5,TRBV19,TGTGCCAGTAGTCCCTCAAGGGGGAGCTTATGGATTAGCAATCAGCCCCAGCATTTT,CASSPSRGSLWISNQPQHF
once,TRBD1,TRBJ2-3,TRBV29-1,TGCAGCGTCCGGGACAGGGAAAGGGCAGATACGCAGTATTTT,CSVRDRERADTQYF
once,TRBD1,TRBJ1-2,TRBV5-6,TGTGCCAGCAGCGGACAGGGTGGGGCGGGCACCTTC,CASSGQGGAGTF
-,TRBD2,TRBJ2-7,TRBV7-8,TGTGCCAGCAGCTTAGCACTAGCGGTTTACGAGCAGTACTTC,CASSLALAVYEQYF
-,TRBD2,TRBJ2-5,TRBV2,TGTGCCAGCAGCGCGCCAGGGGCGGGACTAGCGGATCAAGAGACCCAGTACTTC,CASSAPGAGLADQETQYF
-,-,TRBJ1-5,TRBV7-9,TGTGCCAGCAGCTTAGGACCCAGGTCCCAGCATTTT,CASSLGPRSQHF
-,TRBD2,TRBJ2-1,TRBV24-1,TGTGCCACCAGTGACCGTGTAGCTAGGACTAGCGGGATGGGGAATGAGCAGTTCTTC,CATSDRVARTSGMGNEQFF
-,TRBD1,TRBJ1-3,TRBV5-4,TGTGCCAGCAGCTCACCAACCGGGACAGTCTCTGGAAACACCATATATTTT,CASSSPTGTVSGNTIYF
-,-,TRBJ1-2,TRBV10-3,TGTGCCATCAGTGAATCGGGGAGCGGTTATGGCTACACCTTC,CAISESGSGYGYTF
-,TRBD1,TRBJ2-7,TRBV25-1,TGTGCCAGCAGTGAAGTGGACAGGGGAACCTACGAGCAGTACTTC,CASSEVDRGTYEQYF
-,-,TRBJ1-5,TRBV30,TGTGCCTGGAGTCTTGGCCGCGGTAGCAATCAGCCCCAGCATTTT,CAWSLGRGSNQPQHF
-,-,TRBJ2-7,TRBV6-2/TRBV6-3,TGTGCCAGCAGCCATTCCCTGGCGGGAACGGACGAGCAGTACTTC,CASSHSLAGTDEQYF
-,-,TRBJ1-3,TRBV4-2,TGTGCCAGCAGCCAAGAATCCGGGTTCCTCAGAAACACCATATATTTT,CASSQESGFLRNTIYF
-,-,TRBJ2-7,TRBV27,TGTGCCAGCAGCTCCAGTTCCTACGAGCAGTACTTC,CASSSSSYEQYF
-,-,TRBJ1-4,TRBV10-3,TGTGCCATCAGTGAGTCAGCTTCCCGGAATGAAAAACTGTTTTTT,CAISESASRNEKLFF
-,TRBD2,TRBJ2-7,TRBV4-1,TGCGCCAGCAGCCAAGACGTTTTGGTGGGGACGGGGGGTCCCTCCTACGAGCAGTACTTC,CASSQDVLVGTGGPSYEQYF
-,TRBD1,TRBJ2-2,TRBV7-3,TGTGCCAGCACCTCCGTGCCCACAGGGGCGGGCGGGGAGCTGTTTTTT,CASTSVPTGAGGELFF
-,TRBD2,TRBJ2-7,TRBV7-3,TGTGCCAGCAGTTCAGCGGGAGGCTACGAGCAGTACTTC,CASSSAGGYEQYF
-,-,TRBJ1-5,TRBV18,TGTGCCAGCTCACCAACGGGGGGTGATCAGCCCCAGCATTTT,CASSPTGGDQPQHF
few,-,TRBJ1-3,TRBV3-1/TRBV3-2,TGTGCCAGCAGCCAAGCTGCGGACACCATATATTTT,CASSQAADTIYF
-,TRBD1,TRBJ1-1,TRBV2,TGTGCCAGCAGACCAACAGGACAGGGCGGAACTGAAGCTTTCTTT,CASRPTGQGGTEAFF
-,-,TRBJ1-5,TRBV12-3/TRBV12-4,TGTGCCAGCAGCTCAGGTAGTCCTCAGCCCCAGCATTTT,CASSSGSPQPQHF
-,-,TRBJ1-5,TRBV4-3,TGCGCCAGCAGCCAAGATGTCCAGGGCAATCAGCCCCAGCATTTT,CASSQDVQGNQPQHF
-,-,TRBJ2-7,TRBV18,TGTGCCAGCTCACCAGGTACCGGGGGTGGGGAGCAGTACTTC,CASSPGTGGGEQYF
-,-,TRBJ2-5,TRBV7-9,TGTGCCAGCAGCCGGCCGGGAGTGGGGGAGACCCAGTACTTC,CASSRPGVGETQYF
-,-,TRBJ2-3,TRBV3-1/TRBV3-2,TGTGCCAGCAGTCAGACTAGTCTTGGCACAGATACGCAGTATTTT,CASSQTSLGTDTQYF
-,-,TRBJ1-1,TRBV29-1,TGCAGCGTTGGAATACAGGGTACTGAAGCTTTCTTT,CSVGIQGTEAFF
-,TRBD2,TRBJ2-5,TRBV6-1,TGTGCCAGCAGTAAAGGAGTAGCGGGAGGGGGGGAGACCCAGTACTTC,CASSKGVAGGGETQYF
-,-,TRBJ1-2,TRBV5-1,TGCGCCAGCAGCTTGGCAGGGAATTATGGCTACACCTTC,CASSLAGNYGYTF
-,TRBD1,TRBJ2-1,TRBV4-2,TGTGCCAGCAGCCAAGTGGGACAGGGTGACAATGAGCAGTTCTTC,CASSQVGQGDNEQFF
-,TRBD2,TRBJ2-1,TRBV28,TGTGCCAGCATAGCGGGAGGGCTGTCCTACAATGAGCAGTTCTTC,CASIAGGLSYNEQFF
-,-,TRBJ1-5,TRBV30,TGTGCCTGGAGTGCAGGCGGCAATCAGCCCCAGCATTTT,CAWSAGGNQPQHF
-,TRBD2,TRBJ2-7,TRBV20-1,TGCAGTGCTAGTCCCAGGGAGGCTAGCGGGATAGAGTGGGGCGAGCAGTACTTC,CSASPREASGIEWGEQYF
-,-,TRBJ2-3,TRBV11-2,TGTGCCAGCAGCGCCGAATTACTAGGGTGGACAGATACGCAGTATTTT,CASSAELLGWTDTQYF
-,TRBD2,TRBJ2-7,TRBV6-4,TGTGCCAGCGTAGCGGGGGCAGGGACTTGGCACGAGCAGTACTTC,CASVAGAGTWHEQYF
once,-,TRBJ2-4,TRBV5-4,TGTGCCAGCAAGGACGGAAAAACAGGTTCCAAAAACATTCAGTACTTC,CASKDGKTGSKNIQYF
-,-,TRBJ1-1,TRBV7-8,TGTGCCAGCAGCTTAGTAGGGGGAAACACTGAAGCTTTCTTT,CASSLVGGNTEAFF
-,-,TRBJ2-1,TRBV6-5,TGTGCCAGCACACAAAGGACAGTCTACAATGAGCAGTTCTTC,CASTQRTVYNEQFF
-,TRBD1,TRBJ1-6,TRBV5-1,TGCGCCAGCAGCTACTGGGACAGGGGTTCTTCGGAGAATTCACCCCTCCACTTT,CASSYWDRGSSENSPLHF
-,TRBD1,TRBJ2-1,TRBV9,TGTGCCAGCAGCGAGGGGACAGGGATCAATGAGCAGTTCTTC,CASSEGTGINEQFF
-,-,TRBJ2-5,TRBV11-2,TGTGCCAGCAGCTTGAGGGGCCGCAGACAGGTTGAGACCCAGTACTTC,CASSLRGRRQVETQYF
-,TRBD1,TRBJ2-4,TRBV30,TGTGCCTGGAGTGGGAGACAGGGTACCAAAAACATTCAGTACTTC,CAWSGRQGTKNIQYF
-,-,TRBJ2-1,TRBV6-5,TGTGCCAGCTGTCGGACGCGGGACAATGAGCAGTTCTTC,CASCRTRDNEQFF
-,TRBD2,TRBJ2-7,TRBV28,TGTGCCAGCAGTTCTAGCGGGCTTTTCGAGCAGTACTTC,CASSSSGLFEQYF
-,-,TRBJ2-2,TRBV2,TGTGCCAGCAGTGTCACCAGGGTGAGAACCGGGGAGCTGTTTTTT,CASSVTRVRTGELFF
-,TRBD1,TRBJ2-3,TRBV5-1,TGCGCCAGCAGCGCGACAGGGATGCTGGCAGATACGCAGTATTTT,CASSATGMLADTQYF
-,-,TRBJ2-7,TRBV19,TGTGCCAGTAGTATGGAGGAGGGAGGCGAGCAGTACTTC,CASSMEEGGEQYF
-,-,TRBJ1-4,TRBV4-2,TGTGCCAGCAGCCAAGAAGTGGGGCAGGGTGTTAATGAAAAACTGTTTTTT,CASSQEVGQGVNEKLFF
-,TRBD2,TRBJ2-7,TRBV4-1,TGCGCCAGCAGCCAAGGTTACCAGCGGGAGGGCGGGGAGCAGTACTTC,CASSQGYQREGGEQYF
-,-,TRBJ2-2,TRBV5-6,TGTGCCAGCAGCCGGGGACACCAAGGGAACACCGGGGAGCTGTTTTTT,CASSRGHQGNTGELFF
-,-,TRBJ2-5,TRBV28,TGTGCCAGCAGTTTTATGGCAGGGAAGTTGGTGGTGGAGACCCAGTACTTC,CASSFMAGKLVVETQYF